Sequencing of this T cell receptor beta chain was carried out in a study of post-analysis software for immune sequencing data. Looking at the study overall: Relapsing-remitting, secondary progressive and progressive-relapsing multiple sclerosis courses were included. Points from the study as a whole: With F measure, samples from one preparation batch clustered together strongly. TRBV segments more frequent in patients than in controls numbered roughly 5 and included TRBV5-6, TRBV5-1 and TRBV20-1. Those with multiple sclerosis, the patient group, showed significantly lower normalized Chao1 diversity than controls.

Comment on this clonotype: Antigen: not known.

The CDR3 runs to 14 residues. Germline V gene sequence: CDR1 DFQATT, CDR2 SNEGSKA (reference sequence). The TCR beta cDNA libraries carried unique molecular identifiers. The T cell input of roughly 0.95 to 10 million gave roughly 0.5 million cDNA molecules. TCRdb recomputed calls from the PCR reads with MiXCR, one row per CDR3 protein. The sample gives 450,000 or so distinct CDR3 sequences, less than 45% of which show up once; 9% to 13% is in the top ten. Sequencing input: blood. This clonotype was sampled from a girl aged 5-17 years with multiple sclerosis. The chain couples TRBV20-1 to TRBJ2-7; D possibly corresponds to TRBD1 (6 bases). CDR3 protein: CSASYQGSSYEQYF. CDR3 bases: TGCAGCGCGAGCTACCAGGGGAGCTCCTACGAGCAGTACTTC.